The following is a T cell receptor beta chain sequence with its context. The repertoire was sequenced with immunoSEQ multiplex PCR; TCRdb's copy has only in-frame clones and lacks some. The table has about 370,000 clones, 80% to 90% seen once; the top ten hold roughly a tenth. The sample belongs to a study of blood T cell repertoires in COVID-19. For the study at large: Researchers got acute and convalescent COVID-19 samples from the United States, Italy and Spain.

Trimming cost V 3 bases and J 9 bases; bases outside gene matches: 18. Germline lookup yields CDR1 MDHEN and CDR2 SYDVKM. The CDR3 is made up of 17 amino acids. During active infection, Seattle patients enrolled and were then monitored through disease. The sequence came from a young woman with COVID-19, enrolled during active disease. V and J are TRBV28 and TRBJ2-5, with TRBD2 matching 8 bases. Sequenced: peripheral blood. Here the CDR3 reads CASSFATSGRSRGAQYF. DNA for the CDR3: TGTGCCAGCAGTTTTGCCACTAGCGGAAGATCAAGAGGGGCCCAGTACTTC.